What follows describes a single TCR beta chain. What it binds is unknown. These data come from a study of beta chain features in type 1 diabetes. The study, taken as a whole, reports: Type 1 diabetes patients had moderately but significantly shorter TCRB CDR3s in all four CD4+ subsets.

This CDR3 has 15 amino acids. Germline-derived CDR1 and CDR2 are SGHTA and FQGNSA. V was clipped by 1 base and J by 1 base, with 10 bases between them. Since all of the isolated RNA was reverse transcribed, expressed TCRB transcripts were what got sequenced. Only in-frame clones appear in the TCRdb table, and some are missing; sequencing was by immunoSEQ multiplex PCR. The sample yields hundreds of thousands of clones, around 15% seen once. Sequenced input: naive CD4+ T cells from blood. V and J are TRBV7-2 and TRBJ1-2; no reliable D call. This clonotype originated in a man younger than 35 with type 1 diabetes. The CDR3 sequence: CASSLVDGLNYGYTF. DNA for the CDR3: TGTGCCAGCAGCTTAGTTGACGGACTTAACTATGGCTACACCTTC.